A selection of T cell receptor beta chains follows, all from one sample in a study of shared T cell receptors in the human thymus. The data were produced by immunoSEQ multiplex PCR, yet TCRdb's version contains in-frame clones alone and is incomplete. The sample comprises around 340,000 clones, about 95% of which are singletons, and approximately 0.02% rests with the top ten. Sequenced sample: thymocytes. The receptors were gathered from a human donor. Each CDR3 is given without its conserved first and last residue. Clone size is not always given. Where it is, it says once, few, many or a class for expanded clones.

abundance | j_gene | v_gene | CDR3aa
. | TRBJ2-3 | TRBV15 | ATSRARGLAGASTDTQY
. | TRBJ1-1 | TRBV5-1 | ASSPAPGPGPTEAF
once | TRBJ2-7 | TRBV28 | ASRTLIQGVNEQY
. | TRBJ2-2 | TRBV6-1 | ASSGLGLGGELF
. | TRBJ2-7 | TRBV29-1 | SVLWAGGGSYEQY
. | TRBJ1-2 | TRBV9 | ASSVWDRGPANYGYT
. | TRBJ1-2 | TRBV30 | AWSDGTGGYGYT
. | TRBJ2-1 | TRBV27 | ASSLAGSGSGEQF
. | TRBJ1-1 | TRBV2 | ASSGETPNTEAF
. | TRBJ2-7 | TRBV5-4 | ASSFRGPPGGEQY
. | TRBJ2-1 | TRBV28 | ASSLVSRGLGYEQF
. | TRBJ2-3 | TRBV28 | ASSVRAGTSVHLAVSTDTQY
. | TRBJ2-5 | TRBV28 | ASSLCRQARSQETQY
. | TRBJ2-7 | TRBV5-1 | ASSGGTPSYEQY
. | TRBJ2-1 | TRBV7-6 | ASSSIREGPYNEQF
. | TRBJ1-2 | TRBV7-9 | ASSLEGPGQEYYGYT
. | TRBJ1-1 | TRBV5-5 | ASSFPPVNSNTEAF
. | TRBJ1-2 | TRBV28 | ASRSGFHGYT
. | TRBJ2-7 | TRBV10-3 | AISGAREHEQY
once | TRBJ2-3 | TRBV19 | ASSGGLADKDTQY
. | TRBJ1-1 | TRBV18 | ASSRTGVLNTEAF
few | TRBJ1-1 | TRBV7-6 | ASSLDRGQGPNTEAF
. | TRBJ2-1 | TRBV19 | ASSLPGRGLEQF
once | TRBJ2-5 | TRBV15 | ATSRDWFTSYEETQY
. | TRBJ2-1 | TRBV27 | ASSPPFREQF
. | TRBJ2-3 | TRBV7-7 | ASSPWDTRGTDTQY